Listed below are T cell receptor beta chains from one sample, sequenced in a study of beta chain features in type 1 diabetes. Only in-frame clones appear in the TCRdb table, and some are missing; sequencing was by immunoSEQ multiplex PCR. The sample yields more than 250,000 clones, approximately 15% seen once. The source material was naive CD4+ T cells from blood. The source of these receptors is a man younger than 35 with type 1 diabetes. Each CDR3 is given with its conserved first and last residue. The D gene is left open where the match is weak. Rows give clone size only sometimes, using once, few, many, or a class for an expanded clone.

clone_size	d_call	v_call	j_call	cdr3_aa	cdr3_nt
few	NA	TRBV7-2	TRBJ1-2	CASSLATNWGYTF	TGTGCCAGCAGCTTAGCGACTAATTGGGGCTACACCTTC
NA	NA	TRBV30	TRBJ1-5	CAWSVSSNQPQHF	TGTGCCTGGAGTGTATCTTCGAATCAGCCCCAGCATTTT
NA	NA	TRBV6-5	TRBJ1-2	CASSHGWSYGYTF	TGTGCCAGCAGCCACGGATGGAGCTATGGCTACACCTTC
NA	NA	TRBV7-9	TRBJ2-6	CASSFRNSGANVLTF	TGTGCCAGCAGCTTCCGTAACTCTGGGGCCAACGTCCTGACTTTC
few	TRBD1	TRBV9	TRBJ1-2	CASSVGTGVHGYTF	TGTGCCAGCAGCGTAGGGACAGGGGTTCATGGCTACACCTTC
NA	NA	TRBV5-6	TRBJ2-7	CASGNRDKPIYEQYF	TGTGCCAGCGGCAACCGGGACAAGCCTATCTACGAGCAGTACTTC
NA	NA	TRBV6-4	TRBJ1-6	CASTSLASPLHF	TGTGCCAGCACATCATTGGCTTCACCCCTCCACTTT
NA	TRBD2	TRBV28	TRBJ2-7	CASSYAELAGGLTLAEQYF	TGTGCCAGCAGTTACGCCGAGCTAGCGGGAGGCCTCACTTTAGCCGAGCAGTACTTC
few	NA	TRBV11-2	TRBJ2-1	CASSSGAGNEQFF	TGTGCCAGCAGTTCAGGGGCGGGTAATGAGCAGTTCTTC
few	NA	TRBV7-8	TRBJ2-3	CASSLDRGTDTQYF	TGTGCCAGCAGCTTAGACCGCGGCACAGATACGCAGTATTTT
NA	TRBD1	TRBV7-9	TRBJ1-6	CASSLGTGVPLHF	TGTGCCAGCAGCCTCGGGACAGGGGTACCCCTCCACTTT
NA	TRBD1	TRBV7-7	TRBJ2-5	CASSQLDRGQETQYF	TGTGCCAGCAGTCAACTCGACAGGGGGCAAGAGACCCAGTACTTC
once	NA	TRBV5-1	TRBJ1-6	CASGGGVNNSPLHF	TGCGCCAGCGGCGGGGGGGTAAATAATTCACCCCTCCACTTT
few	TRBD1	TRBV7-9	TRBJ2-2	CASSAGQGGSGELFF	TGTGCCAGCAGCGCGGGACAGGGGGGATCCGGGGAGCTGTTTTTT
few	NA	TRBV6-1	TRBJ2-3	CASSELIRWATDTQYF	TGTGCCAGCAGTGAGCTCATCCGTTGGGCCACAGATACGCAGTATTTT
NA	TRBD1	TRBV30	TRBJ1-2	CAWSTGVGFGYTF	TGTGCCTGGAGCACAGGGGTGGGATTTGGCTACACCTTC
few	TRBD1	TRBV5-1	TRBJ2-3	CASSRPGQGSTDTQYF	TGCGCCAGCAGCCGACCCGGACAGGGTTCCACAGATACGCAGTATTTT
NA	TRBD2	TRBV5-1	TRBJ2-1	CASSLGTSGIVDEQFF	TGCGCCAGCAGCCTAGGGACTAGCGGGATAGTAGATGAGCAGTTCTTC
NA	NA	TRBV2	TRBJ2-5	CASSLTGETQYF	TGTGCCAGCAGTTTAACCGGGGAGACCCAGTACTTC
NA	TRBD1	TRBV6-5	TRBJ2-7	CASSYSKTGYEQYF	TGTGCCAGCAGTTACTCGAAGACAGGGTACGAGCAGTACTTC
few	NA	TRBV7-2	TRBJ1-4	CASSLTHPGGPYEKLFF	TGTGCCAGCAGCTTAACCCACCCCGGGGGGCCGTATGAAAAACTGTTTTTT
few	NA	TRBV7-2	TRBJ2-3	CASSPRGSTDTQYF	TGTGCCAGCAGCCCACGGGGGAGCACAGATACGCAGTATTTT
NA	NA	TRBV18	TRBJ2-7	CASSPSGPVYEQYF	TGTGCCAGCTCACCATCAGGGCCCGTTTACGAGCAGTACTTC
NA	NA	TRBV30	TRBJ2-7	CAWRPGVYEQYF	TGTGCCTGGAGGCCGGGAGTATACGAGCAGTACTTC
NA	TRBD2	TRBV7-9	TRBJ2-1	CASRPGLAGEYNEQFF	TGTGCCAGCAGACCGGGACTAGCGGGAGAGTACAATGAGCAGTTCTTC
few	NA	TRBV9	TRBJ1-1	CASSVVVNTEAFF	TGTGCCAGCAGCGTAGTAGTGAACACTGAAGCTTTCTTT
NA	TRBD1	TRBV5-1	TRBJ2-2	CASTSGQFTGELFF	TGCGCCAGTACCTCGGGACAGTTCACCGGGGAGCTGTTTTTT